This TCR beta chain was sequenced in a study of patients and donors after allogeneic stem cell transplantation. CDR3 length equals 14 residues. Germline V gene data show CDR1 as SGHDT and CDR2 as YYEEEE. V was pared by 0 bases and J by 6 bases, with 13 bases between. This clonotype showed up many times. One entry per CDR3 protein, called by TCRdb with MiXCR from the RT-PCR reads. The table records about 87,000 distinct CDR3 sequences, 5% of them present only once. The chain recombines TRBV5-6 with TRBJ2-7; tentatively, D is TRBD1 (5 bases). What was sequenced was blood, either unsorted or a sorted T cell fraction (not recorded which). The origin of this receptor is a human donor who was either an allogeneic HSCT recipient or a stem cell or donor lymphocyte infusion donor (not recorded which). It is not recorded whose cells these are; they may come from a transplant donor. CDR3 sequence: CASSLVPQGGEQYF. CDR3 DNA: TGTGCCAGCAGCTTGGTGCCCCAGGGCGGCGAGCAGTACTTC.